This T cell receptor beta chain was found in a study of identical twins. This clonotype has more than one count but fewer than ten. Using its own MiXCR run on the 5' RACE reads, TCRdb lists one record per CDR3 protein. The data hold hundreds of thousands of distinct CDR3 sequences, with 21% observed a single time. This CDR3 comprises 15 residues. The germline V gene encodes CDR1 DFQATT and CDR2 SNEGSKA (reference sequence). The V end lost 5 bases, the J end lost 0 bases, and 14 bases lay between the germline ends. These data also featured in a second study, about T cells expressing NK-cell markers. From that study: Investigators obtained TCR beta repertoires from sorted CD3+CD56+NKG2C+, CD3+CD56+NKG2C- and CD3+CD56-NKG2C+ T cells.

The receptor comes from a woman aged 18-29 years in good health. The source material was PBMCs. The rearrangement links TRBV20-1 to TRBJ2-1; D remains ambiguous. The CDR3 DNA reads as TGCAGTGCTGTCAGCCTTCTTAGCTCCTACAATGAGCAGTTCTTC. The encoded protein is CSAVSLLSSYNEQFF.